The T cell receptor beta chain described here comes from a study of T cell responses to AZD1222 COVID-19 vaccine. Repertoires were generated with immunoSEQ multiplex PCR, while TCRdb's copy carries only in-frame clones and drops some. Among approximately 140,000 clones, 90% to 95% were seen once, and the ten largest hold 3.8%. Germline CDR1 reads SGDLS; CDR2 reads YYNGEE. V lost 2 bases and J lost 1, with 15 bases in between. The CDR3 totals 16 residues. Pooled samples include second doses given at about 4 or 12 weeks. The sample was peripheral blood, taken 28 days after the second AZD1222 dose. The receptor's source is an adult who received the AZD1222 COVID-19 vaccine. The gene calls are TRBV9 and TRBJ1-1; D possibly corresponds to TRBD1 (5 bases). This chain's CDR3 is CASSVAVGEANTEAFF. DNA for the CDR3: TGTGCCAGCAGCGTCGCGGTGGGGGAGGCGAACACTGAAGCTTTCTTT.